This TCR beta chain was found in a study of radiation and T cells in renal cell carcinoma. About the study: Nephrectomy followed 15 Gy stereotactic body radiation by 4 weeks.

The CDR3 runs to 14 residues. The V gene's germline CDR1 is SGHRS and CDR2 YFSETQ. Trimming took 4 bases from V and 3 from J; bases not matched to a gene: 6. Here immunoSEQ multiplex PCR was the method, and the copy in TCRdb shows in-frame clones only, minus some. The repertoire has approximately 51,000 clones, 83% of them found once; the top ten carry 31%. Time point noted: baseline pretreatment blood. Treatment here: 15 Gy SBRT to primary tumor, nephrectomy 4 weeks later. This clone was recorded once. The chain links TRBV5-1 to TRBJ2-7; 8 bases are a match to TRBD1. Source: blood, taken from a patient whose treatment included radiotherapy and nephrectomy. The sequence was collected from a woman between 65 and 79 years old with renal cell carcinoma. CDR3 sequence: CASSTGQGVYEQYF. The CDR3 nucleotides read TGCGCCAGCAGCACCGGACAGGGTGTCTACGAGCAGTACTTC. Using reference TRBV5-1 and TRBJ2-7 for the parts outside the CDR3, the full variable domain is KAGVTQTPRYLIKTRGQQVTLSCSPISGHRSVSWYQQTPGQGLQFLFEYFSETQRNKGNFPGRFSGRQFSNSRSEMNVSTLELGDSALYLCASSTGQGVYEQYFGPGTRLTVT.